This passage covers 25 T cell receptor beta chains from one sample sequenced in a study of cytotoxic CD8 clonotypes in ibrutinib-treated CLL. TCRdb keeps only in-frame clones here, not all; method: immunoSEQ multiplex PCR. The sample holds nearly 85,000 clones; more than 75% are singletons and the top ten take roughly 4.8%. The specimen comprised PBMCs, sampled after 12 months of ibrutinib treatment. The receptors were sampled from a human donor with chronic lymphocytic leukemia.

The chain employs TRBV28 and TRBJ2-7, with TRBD2 matching 8 bases. The V gene end was trimmed by 10 bases and the J gene end by 0 bases; junction bases not matched to a gene: 8. Per the germline V gene, CDR1 is MDHEN and CDR2 is SYDVKM. The CDR3 is 14 amino acids. Written as DNA, the CDR3 is TGTGCCACGGGGGGGGACCCTGACTCCTACGAGCAGTACTTC. It yields the protein CATGGDPDSYEQYF. The whole variable domain, filled in from reference TRBV28 and TRBJ2-7, reads DVKVTQSSRYLVKRTGEKVFLECVQDMDHENMFWYRQDPGLGLRLIYFSYDVKMKEKGDIPEGYSVSREKKERFSLILESASTNQTSMYLCATGGDPDSYEQYFGPGTRLTVT.

The chain couples TRBV7-8 to TRBJ2-2; D may be TRBD1 (5 bases). The germline V and J ends were trimmed by 2 bases and 3 bases, with 7 bases remaining between them. The V gene's germline CDR1 is SGHVS and CDR2 FQNEAQ. The CDR3 spans 14 residues. Written as DNA, the CDR3 is TGTGCCAGCAGCTTACAGGGTCACACCGGGGAGCTGTTTTTT. Translated, it gives CASSLQGHTGELFF.

J is TRBJ2-5 and V is TRBV11-3, with 9 bases fitting TRBD2. The V segment lost 1 base and the J segment 5 bases; nucleotides outside the gene matches: 5. The CDR3 is made up of 15 amino acids. Germline V CDR1 and CDR2: SGHNT, YENEEA. The CDR3 nucleotides are TGTGCCAGCAGCTTAGGCCCCACTAGCGGGGAGACCCAGTACTTC. Protein product: CASSLGPTSGETQYF.

This clone was picked up many times. The rearrangement uses TRBV19 and TRBJ1-5; tentatively, D is TRBD1 (5 bases). The CDR3 extends over 13 amino acids. Looked up from germline, CDR1 is LNHDA and CDR2 is SQIVND (reference sequence). Trimming stripped 11 bases from V and 5 bases from J, with 16 bases between. The CDR3 here is CAARGPSHQPQHF. CDR3 DNA: TGTGCCGCGAGGGGCCCGTCACATCAGCCCCAGCATTTT.

The chain employs TRBV2 and TRBJ2-5, with D uncertain. The V end was cut by 7 bases, the J end by 0 bases, with 9 bases between. CDR3 length equals 13 residues. Germline V gives CDR1 SNHLY, CDR2 FYNNEI. The CDR3 DNA reads TGTGCCAGCAACCCCGGATACCAAGAGACCCAGTACTTC. Protein product: CASNPGYQETQYF. Full variable domain (rest looked up from reference TRBV2 and TRBJ2-5): EPEVTQTPSHQVTQMGQEVILRCVPISNHLYFYWYRQILGQKVEFLVSFYNNEISEKSEIFDDQFSVERPDGSNFTLKIRSTKLEDSAMYFCASNPGYQETQYFGPGTRLLVL.

This clone was recorded only once. This chain joins TRBV2 and TRBJ2-7; tentatively, D is TRBD1 (5 bases). CDR3 size: 12 residues. Germline CDR1 SNHLY, CDR2 FYNNEI. V lost 8 bases and J 5 bases, leaving 13 bases between the germline ends. CDR3: CASAPSRDEQYF. Here the CDR3 DNA reads TGTGCCAGCGCACCCTCCAGGGACGAGCAGTACTTC. The full variable domain, its missing parts supplied by reference TRBV2 and TRBJ2-7, is EPEVTQTPSHQVTQMGQEVILRCVPISNHLYFYWYRQILGQKVEFLVSFYNNEISEKSEIFDDQFSVERPDGSNFTLKIRSTKLEDSAMYFCASAPSRDEQYFGPGTRLTVT.

The genes are TRBV6-5 and TRBJ2-3; 11 nucleotides match TRBD1. V gave up 6 bases and J gave up 5 bases; unmatched junction bases: 7. CDR3 length equals 15 residues. CDR1 MNHEY and CDR2 SVGAGI come from the germline V gene. CDR3 region: CASSPGTGGGDTQYF. The CDR3 region has the DNA TGTGCCAGCAGCCCCGGGACAGGGGGGGGAGATACGCAGTATTTT.

The V gene is TRBV5-1, the J gene TRBJ1-5; TRBD1 matches 7 bases. The CDR3 length is 15 residues. With V trimmed by 0 bases and J by 6 bases, 6 bases remained unmatched. CDR1 is SGHRS, CDR2 YFSETQ, per germline. Here the CDR3 DNA reads TGCGCCAGCAGCTTGGCGCCAGGGGGGGGTCAGCCCCAGCATTTT. It codes for CASSLAPGGGQPQHF.

The V call is TRBV19, the J call TRBJ2-7, with TRBD1 matching 9 bases. CDR1 LNHDA and CDR2 SQIVND come from the germline V gene (reference sequence). CDR3 length: 15 amino acids. Trimming removed 5 bases from V and 5 bases from J; junction bases left unmatched: 10. CDR3 loop: CASSETGQGVHEQYF. DNA for the CDR3: TGTGCCAGTAGTGAAACGGGACAGGGCGTCCACGAGCAGTACTTC. Variable domain in full (rest from reference TRBV19 and TRBJ2-7): DGGITQSPKYLFRKEGQNVTLSCEQNLNHDAMYWYRQDPGQGLRLIYYSQIVNDFQKGDIAEGYSVSREKKESFPLTVTSAQKNPTAFYLCASSETGQGVHEQYFGPGTRLTVT.

This clone has more than one count but fewer than ten. The chain is built from TRBV5-6 and TRBJ2-5, with 7 bases that match TRBD2. Unmatched junction bases numbered 5, after V lost 4 bases and J lost 5 bases. The CDR3 is 13 amino acids. The V gene's germline CDR1 is SGHDT and CDR2 YYEEEE. CDR3 coding DNA: TGTGCCAGCAGCCGACGGGAGGCTGAGACCCAGTACTTC. This codes for CASSRREAETQYF.

The chain recombines TRBV7-9 with TRBJ2-7; D is possibly TRBD2 (5 bases). V was cut by 0 bases and J by 6 bases, with 15 bases left in between. This CDR3 has 15 amino acids. Germline V gene data show CDR1 as SEHNR and CDR2 as FQNEAQ (reference sequence). CDR3 nucleotides: TGTGCCAGCAGCTTAGCGTGGTCTAGCTCCCGCGAGCAGTACTTC. This sequence encodes CASSLAWSSSREQYF.

The chain carries TRBV10-2 and TRBJ1-1; D may be TRBD1 (5 bases). V shed 6 bases and J shed 10 bases, with 12 bases lying between them. The germline V gene encodes CDR1 WSHSY and CDR2 SAAADI. This CDR3 contains 11 residues. The CDR3 sequence is CASSAWGGAFF. CDR3 sequence (DNA): TGCGCCAGCAGCGCCTGGGGGGGAGCTTTCTTT.

The V gene is TRBV7-9, the J gene TRBJ2-2; 10 nucleotides match TRBD1. In germline, CDR1 is SEHNR, CDR2 FQNEAQ (reference sequence). The CDR3 is 17 residues long. The V and J ends lost 5 bases and 4 bases, in that order; junction bases with no gene match: 10. CDR3 in DNA: TGTGCCAGCAGCCACAGTCCCGGGACAGGGGTCACCGGGGAGCTGTTTTTT. Residues: CASSHSPGTGVTGELFF.

The V and J genes are TRBV4-2 and TRBJ2-3; TRBD2 matches at 15 bases. This CDR3 region has 15 residues. Unmatched junction bases numbered 1, after V lost 1 base and J lost 8 bases. The germline gives CDR1 LGHNA, CDR2 YNFKEQ. CDR3 DNA: TGTGCCAGCAGCCAAGGGGGACTAGCGGGGGGTACGCAGTATTTT. Encoded protein: CASSQGGLAGGTQYF.

This chain joins TRBV6-6 and TRBJ1-1, with no clear D. The CDR3 runs 12 residues. V shed 7 bases and J shed 4 bases, with 10 bases lying between them. Germline CDR1 is MNHNY and CDR2 is SVGAGI (reference sequence). The CDR3 reads CASKRRGTEAFF. CDR3 sequence (DNA): TGTGCCAGCAAACGCCGTGGCACTGAAGCTTTCTTT.

This clone has a handful of counts. The genes are TRBV28 and TRBJ1-2; D unresolved. Germline V CDR1 and CDR2: MDHEN, SYDVKM. CDR3 length: 13 residues. V lost 4 bases, J lost 4 bases, and 10 bases lay in between. CDR3 nucleotide sequence: TGTGCCAGCAGTTCAGGACGGGGCTATGGCTACACCTTC. This encodes CASSSGRGYGYTF.

This clone was seen only once. At one end the junction does not follow the germline gene, possibly because of a read error. The CDR3 reads CASSPPRDRDF. CDR3 bases: TGCGCCAGCAGTCCCCCTCGGGACAGGGATTTT. The chain is built from TRBV10-1 and TRBJ2-3, with 9 bases lining up with TRBD1. The germline V gene encodes CDR1 WNHNN and CDR2 SYGVQD (reference sequence). There are 11 residues in the CDR3.

V usage is TRBV19 and J usage is TRBJ1-5; TRBD1 aligns across 7 bases. V trimming: 10 bases; J trimming: 0 bases; junction bases outside the gene matches: 9. The CDR3 is 15 residues long. Germline lookup yields CDR1 LNHDA and CDR2 SQIVND (reference sequence). The CDR3 loop reads CATSRGINSNQPQHF. As DNA, the CDR3 is TGTGCCACAAGCAGGGGGATCAATAGCAATCAGCCCCAGCATTTT.

This clone has just a few counts. The chain is built from TRBV27 and TRBJ1-2, with D possibly matching TRBD1 (5 bases). This CDR3 spans 13 amino acids. Trimming removed 6 bases from V and 4 bases from J, with 12 bases in between. CDR1 is MNHEY, CDR2 SMNVEV, per germline (reference sequence). CDR3 sequence: CASSPRAFYGYTF. The CDR3 region has the DNA TGTGCCAGCAGCCCCAGGGCTTTCTATGGCTACACCTTC.

This sequence joins TRBV19 and TRBJ1-2; a possible D gene is TRBD1 (5 bases). V lost 4 bases, J lost 3 bases, and 18 bases lay in between. Per germline, CDR1 LNHDA and CDR2 SQIVND (reference sequence). The length of the CDR3 is 16 residues. The CDR3 here is CASSRGRGVHHYGYTF. As DNA, the CDR3 is TGTGCCAGTAGTAGGGGCCGGGGGGTTCATCACTATGGCTACACCTTC.

CDR3 region: CASGPWTTNEKLFF. The DNA for the CDR3 is TGTGCCAGCGGCCCCTGGACAACTAATGAAAAACTGTTTTTT. The chain joins TRBV28 to TRBJ1-4; D ambiguous. The germline gives CDR1 MDHEN, CDR2 SYDVKM. The CDR3 runs 14 residues. V shed 8 bases and J shed 0 bases, with 10 bases lying between them.

V usage is TRBV15 and J usage is TRBJ2-7, with 9 bases fitting TRBD1. With V trimmed by 8 bases and J by 3 bases, 2 bases remained unmatched. The CDR3 runs 12 residues. The germline V gene encodes CDR1 LNHNV and CDR2 YYDKDF (reference sequence). The CDR3 protein is CATSGQGYEQYF. CDR3 bases: TGTGCCACCTCGGGACAGGGCTACGAGCAGTACTTC.

The CDR3 DNA follows: TGCAGCGTTGAAACGGGGGGCCGGGGCTACACCTTC. This codes for CSVETGGRGYTF. The chain couples TRBV29-1 to TRBJ1-2, with TRBD1 as a possible D gene (6 bases). Trimming pared 2 bases from V and 8 bases from J, leaving 12 bases between. Germline lookup yields CDR1 SQVTM and CDR2 ANQGSEA. The CDR3 sequence is 12 residues long.

V gene TRBV5-4 combines with J gene TRBJ2-3, with TRBD1 as a possible D gene (6 bases). In germline, CDR1 is SGHNT, CDR2 YYREEE (reference sequence). The germline V and J ends were trimmed by 3 bases and 6 bases, with 14 bases remaining between them. The length of the CDR3 is 14 residues. The CDR3 DNA reads as TGTGCCAGCAGCTGGGACAATTCCCGGGATACGCAGTATTTT. Amino acids: CASSWDNSRDTQYF.

Details on this clone: Sequence at one end of the junction differs from germline and may be a read error. The chain recombines TRBV2 with TRBJ1-4; D gene uncertain. There are 13 residues in the CDR3. CDR1 and CDR2 from the germline V gene are SNHLY and FYNNEI. CDR3 nucleotide sequence: TGTGCCAGCAGTGAAGCGCTTGAGGGCATAGGGCTTTTT. It is translated as CASSEALEGIGLF.